Listed here are 25 T cell receptor beta chains from one sample, sequenced in a study of blood T cell repertoires in COVID-19 (dated by TCRdb to 2019 to 2021). Libraries came from the immunoSEQ multiplex PCR assay. TCRdb holds this immuneACCESS table with in-frame rearrangements only. Some clones are missing; in checked studies, unresolved V genes explain under half, and the rest has no known cause. The sample has about 220,000 clones on record, about 91% of them singletons. The ten largest clonotypes hold roughly 15% of the sample. Sequencing used PBMCs or T cells enriched from blood (not recorded which). Every receptor here comes from a woman between 45 and 65 years old with acute COVID-19.

The rearrangement joins TRBV27 to TRBJ2-6; 11 bases are shared with TRBD1. J gave up 1 base and V 3 bases, and 8 bases lay outside the gene matches. Germline V lookup: CDR1 MNHEY, CDR2 SMNVEV (reference sequence). This CDR3 contains 19 residues. The CDR3 is CASSFSRTGGFSGANVLTF. CDR3 nucleotide sequence: TGTGCCAGCAGTTTTTCTAGGACAGGGGGCTTTTCTGGGGCCAACGTCCTGACTTTC.

Details on this clone: A junction boundary mismatches the germline segment, possibly from a read error. The chain has TRBV7-9 and TRBJ2-7; 7 positions agree with TRBD2. Germline CDR1 is SEHNR and CDR2 is FQNEAQ (reference sequence). The CDR3 contains 15 residues. The CDR3 DNA sequence: TGTGCCAGCAGCTTTAGCCCCACCCTCCAGACTAGCCTTGACTTC. Translated, it gives CASSFSPTLQTSLDF.

This rearrangement joins TRBV18 to TRBJ2-1; D might be TRBD2 (6 bases). V lost 3 bases to trimming and J lost 4 bases, with 19 bases between them. This CDR3 has 17 residues. CDR1 is KGHSH and CDR2 is LQKENI in the germline V gene. The CDR3 loop reads CASSPGSTSPRYNEQFF. The CDR3 DNA is TGTGCCAGCTCACCGGGTTCTACTAGCCCGAGATACAATGAGCAGTTCTTC.

The chain carries TRBV9 and TRBJ2-5, with a possible D match to TRBD2 (6 bases). Germline lookup yields CDR1 SGDLS and CDR2 YYNGEE. CDR3 length: 15 amino acids. V lost 3 bases, J lost 4 bases, and 16 bases lay in between. This chain's CDR3 is CASSENPGEAETQYF. Written as DNA, the CDR3 is TGTGCCAGCAGCGAAAACCCTGGGGAGGCAGAGACCCAGTACTTC.

V usage is TRBV28 and J usage is TRBJ2-1, with TRBD2 identical over 7 bases. This CDR3 has 13 amino acids. The trim removed 6 bases at V and 7 bases at J, leaving 6 bases unmatched. In germline, CDR1 is MDHEN, CDR2 SYDVKM. This CDR3 is CASRHSGINEQFF. The DNA of the CDR3 is TGTGCCAGCAGACACAGCGGGATAAATGAGCAGTTCTTC.

The chain uses TRBV11-3 and TRBJ2-3; D uncertain. Germline CDR1 SGHNT, CDR2 YENEEA. The CDR3 extends over 13 amino acids. Trimming took off 0 bases at V and 8 bases at J, with 9 bases between the two ends. The CDR3 DNA reads TGTGCCAGCAGCTTAGAGCCGAGAACTACGCAGTATTTT. Translating gives CASSLEPRTTQYF.

The chain links TRBV7-3 to TRBJ2-3, with D perhaps matching TRBD2 (6 bases). Germline CDR1 reads SGHTA; CDR2 reads FQGTGA. The V end lost 5 bases, the J end lost 2 bases, and 11 bases lay between the germline ends. The CDR3 runs to 14 residues. The CDR3, as DNA: TGTGCCAGCAGCGCTGGCGGGACCACAGATACGCAGTATTTT. Translation gives CASSAGGTTDTQYF.

CDR3 residues: CASSLTGNSYEQYF. In DNA, the CDR3 is TGTGCCAGCAGCTTGACAGGGAACTCCTACGAGCAGTACTTC. The genes are TRBV5-4 and TRBJ2-7; maybe TRBD1 (6 bases). V shed 1 base and J shed 0 bases, with 8 bases lying between them. Germline V CDR1 and CDR2: SGHNT, YYREEE (reference sequence). This CDR3 comprises 14 residues.

The genes are TRBV7-2 and TRBJ2-1; 12 positions agree with TRBD2. The V gene's germline CDR1 is SGHTA and CDR2 FQGNSA. The J segment lost 9 bases and the V segment lost 5 bases, leaving 8 bases of the junction unmatched. The CDR3 length is 15 residues. In DNA form, the CDR3 reads TGTGCCAGCAGCGTGTCTAGCGGGAGGGGGCTTGAGCAGTTCTTC. This codes for CASSVSSGRGLEQFF.

As regards this clone: A junction end diverges from the germline sequence, so it may reflect a read error. V and J are TRBV6-2 or TRBV6-3 and TRBJ2-7, with D maybe TRBD2 (6 bases). Germline CDR1 reads MNHEY; CDR2 reads SVGEGT. CDR3 size: 21 residues. CDR3: CASSHSTLQRVQQGNWYEQYF. CDR3 coding DNA: TGTGCCAGCAGTCACTCAACTCTTCAGCGGGTGCAGCAGGGTAATTGGTACGAGCAGTACTTC.

J is TRBJ2-5 and V is TRBV14; 12 nucleotides align to TRBD2. With V trimmed by 2 bases and J by 4 bases, 2 bases remained unmatched. CDR3 size: 15 residues. The V gene's germline CDR1 is SGHDN and CDR2 FVKESK. The CDR3 DNA sequence: TGTGCCAGCAGCCAACCGGGACTAGCGGGAGAGACCCAGTACTTC. Protein sequence: CASSQPGLAGETQYF.

The chain's CDR3 is CASSIPGQGSSGANVLTF. CDR3 DNA: TGTGCCAGCAGTATACCGGGACAGGGAAGCTCTGGGGCCAACGTCCTGACTTTC. The rearrangement joins TRBV28 to TRBJ2-6, with 9 bases fitting TRBD1. This CDR3 has 18 residues. V lost 5 bases and J lost 0; bases outside the gene matches: 8. In germline, CDR1 is MDHEN, CDR2 SYDVKM.

This clone turned up a few times. The rearrangement links TRBV4-2 to TRBJ2-3, with 7 nucleotides matching TRBD2. There are 15 residues in the CDR3. Germline loops: CDR1 LGHNA, CDR2 YNFKEQ. J lost 4 bases, V lost 3 bases, and 7 bases had no gene match. The CDR3 spells CASSHTGTTADTQYF. The CDR3 nucleotides are TGTGCCAGCAGCCACACCGGGACTACCGCAGATACGCAGTATTTT.

The V call is TRBV10-3, the J call TRBJ1-4; 8 bases match TRBD1. The CDR3 spans 15 residues. Germline CDR1 reads ENHRY; CDR2 reads SYGVKD. V was clipped by 3 bases and J by 8 bases; unmatched bases: 8. CDR3 region: CAISERDRGREKLFF. DNA of the CDR3: TGTGCCATCAGTGAACGCGACAGGGGACGAGAAAAACTGTTTTTT.

The CDR3 protein is CAWSGDRTQHF. The DNA of the CDR3 is TGTGCCTGGAGTGGAGACAGGACCCAGCATTTT. The V and J genes are TRBV30 and TRBJ1-5; D is perhaps TRBD1 (6 bases). Germline CDR1 and CDR2: GTSNPN and SVGIG (reference sequence). The CDR3 spans 11 residues. V was trimmed by 1 base and J by 11 bases, leaving 9 bases between them.

The count of this clone is one. V and J are TRBV28 and TRBJ2-7; a weak D match, TRBD2 (5 bases). Germline CDR1 and CDR2: MDHEN and SYDVKM. Trimming shortened V by 2 bases and J by 1 base, and 6 bases separated the two germline ends. CDR3 length: 13 amino acids. This CDR3 reads CASSLEGSYEQYF. CDR3 sequence (DNA): TGTGCCAGCAGTTTAGAGGGTTCCTACGAGCAGTACTTC.

This clone was recorded once. The chain's CDR3 is CASSLFSSGANVLTF. The CDR3 nucleotides read TGTGCCAGCAGTTTATTCTCGTCTGGGGCCAACGTCCTGACTTTC. The V and J genes are TRBV27 and TRBJ2-6; D ambiguous. CDR1 and CDR2 (germline): MNHEY, SMNVEV (reference sequence). This CDR3 is built from 15 residues. V was trimmed by 1 base and J by 1 base, leaving 5 bases between them. Full variable domain (rest looked up from reference TRBV27 and TRBJ2-6): EAQVTQNPRYLITVTGKKLTVTCSQNMNHEYMSWYRQDPGLGLRQIYYSMNVEVTDKGDVPEGYKVSRKEKRNFPLILESPSPNQTSLYFCASSLFSSGANVLTFGAGSRLTVL.

The rearrangement uses TRBV28 and TRBJ1-6, with TRBD1 as a possible D gene (5 bases). Deletions cut 4 bases from V and 7 bases from J, with 8 bases between. Germline CDR1 reads MDHEN; CDR2 reads SYDVKM. CDR3 size: 13 residues. The CDR3 sequence is CASSSGYNSPLHF. CDR3 coding DNA: TGTGCCAGCAGTTCAGGGTACAATTCACCCCTCCACTTT.

This clone was seen at least ten times. J is TRBJ2-2 and V is TRBV15; D is perhaps TRBD1 (6 bases). Trimming removed 1 base at V and 6 bases at J, with 12 bases between. Germline-derived CDR1 and CDR2 are LNHNV and YYDKDF (reference sequence). The length of the CDR3 is 15 residues. CDR3 nucleotide sequence: TGTGCCACCAGCAGAGGATGGTCAGGGGCCGGGGAGCTGTTTTTT. Translating gives CATSRGWSGAGELFF.

V and J are TRBV11-3 and TRBJ1-1; the D is unclear. This CDR3 is built from 15 residues. Germline V gives CDR1 SGHNT, CDR2 YENEEA. V lost 5 bases and J 5 bases, leaving 18 bases between the germline ends. In nucleotides, the CDR3 is TGTGCCAGCAGCCCCCCGGGCGGGGAGAGGACTGAAGCTTTCTTT. It specifies CASSPPGGERTEAFF.

This sequence joins TRBV7-9 and TRBJ1-2; 10 bases match TRBD1. With V trimmed by 5 bases and J by 7 bases, 7 bases remained unmatched. CDR3 size: 14 residues. Germline-derived CDR1 and CDR2 are SEHNR and FQNEAQ (reference sequence). In DNA, the CDR3 is TGTGCCAGCAGCAGGGACAGGGGAACCTCTGGCTACACCTTC. This codes for CASSRDRGTSGYTF.

Here the CDR3 reads CAWTIGTGEEKLFF. The CDR3 DNA reads as TGTGCCTGGACCATCGGGACAGGGGAGGAAAAACTGTTTTTT. The chain has TRBV30 and TRBJ1-4, with TRBD1 identical over 10 bases. This CDR3 contains 14 residues. The germline V gene encodes CDR1 GTSNPN and CDR2 SVGIG (reference sequence). V trimming: 4 bases; J trimming: 8 bases; junction bases outside the gene matches: 7.

This rearrangement joins TRBV13 to TRBJ2-7, with 13 bases aligning to TRBD2. The junction had 16 bases not matched to a gene; V was cut back by 1 base and J by 4 bases. The CDR3 consists of 20 residues. Germline CDR1 PRHDT, CDR2 FYEKMQ (reference sequence). The CDR3 DNA sequence: TGTGCCAGCAGCTTAGCACTCGGACTAGCGGGAGCTGGGTACGGGTACGAGCAGTACTTC. Translating it yields CASSLALGLAGAGYGYEQYF.

The chain employs TRBV6-5 and TRBJ2-7, with a tentative D call TRBD2 (6 bases). The CDR3 runs 15 residues. CDR1 MNHEY and CDR2 SVGAGI come from the germline V gene. V was clipped by 2 bases and J by 5 bases, with 16 bases between them. The CDR3 DNA follows: TGTGCCAGCAGTTACAGCCCGGGGGTGGGAAACGAGCAGTACTTC. Translated: CASSYSPGVGNEQYF.

V usage is TRBV7-9 and J usage is TRBJ2-5; D is perhaps TRBD1 (6 bases). The length of the CDR3 is 14 residues. Trimming removed 5 bases from V and 0 bases from J, with 10 bases in between. In germline, CDR1 is SEHNR, CDR2 FQNEAQ (reference sequence). Here the CDR3 reads CASSQTGYQETQYF. Here the CDR3 DNA reads TGTGCCAGCAGCCAAACAGGGTACCAAGAGACCCAGTACTTC. Drawing the rest from reference TRBV7-9 and TRBJ2-5, the complete variable domain is DTGVSQNPRHKITKRGQNVTFRCDPISEHNRLYWYRQTLGQGPEFLTYFQNEAQLEKSRLLSDRFSAERPKGSFSTLEIQRTEQGDSAMYLCASSQTGYQETQYFGPGTRLLVL.